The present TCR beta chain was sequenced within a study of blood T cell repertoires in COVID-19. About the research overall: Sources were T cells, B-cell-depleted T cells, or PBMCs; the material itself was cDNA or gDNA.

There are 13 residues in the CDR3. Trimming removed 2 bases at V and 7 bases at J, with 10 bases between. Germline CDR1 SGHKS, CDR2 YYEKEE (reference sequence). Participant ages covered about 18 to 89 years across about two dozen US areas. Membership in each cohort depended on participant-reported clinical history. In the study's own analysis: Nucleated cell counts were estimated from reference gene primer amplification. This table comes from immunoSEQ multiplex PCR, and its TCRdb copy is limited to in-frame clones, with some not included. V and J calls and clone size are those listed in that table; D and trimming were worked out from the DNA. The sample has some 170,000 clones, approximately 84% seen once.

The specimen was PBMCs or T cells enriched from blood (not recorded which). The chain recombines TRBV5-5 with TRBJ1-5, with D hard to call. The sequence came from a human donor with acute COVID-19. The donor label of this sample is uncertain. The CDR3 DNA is TGTGCCAGCAGCTTAAGGACGGGACAGCCCCAGCATTTT. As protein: CASSLRTGQPQHF.